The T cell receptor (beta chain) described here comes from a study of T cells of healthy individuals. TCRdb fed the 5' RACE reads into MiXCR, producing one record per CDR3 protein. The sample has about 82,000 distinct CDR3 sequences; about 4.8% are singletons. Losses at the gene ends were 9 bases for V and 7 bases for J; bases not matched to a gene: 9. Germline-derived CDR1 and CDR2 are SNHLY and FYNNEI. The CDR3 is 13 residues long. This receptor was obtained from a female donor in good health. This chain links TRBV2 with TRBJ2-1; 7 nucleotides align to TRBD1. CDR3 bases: TGTGCCAGTGGGTACAGGGGTCGGAATGAGCAGTTCTTC. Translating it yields CASGYRGRNEQFF.